A single sample is the source of the 17 T cell receptor beta chains below, sequenced in a study of PD-L1 blockade in urothelial cancer. Profiling relied on immunoSEQ multiplex PCR, and the TCRdb table lists in-frame clones only, not all of them. Altogether tens of thousands of clones are present, 84% being singletons, with the ten largest covering approximately 1.4%. Time point described: pretreatment peripheral blood. The sample was PBMCs, taken around atezolizumab (anti-PD-L1) treatment. These receptors came from a man aged 45 to 65 with urothelial cancer.

This rearrangement joins TRBV15 to TRBJ1-2; 7 bases fit TRBD1. With V trimmed by 0 bases and J by 7 bases, 11 bases remained unmatched. CDR1 is LNHNV and CDR2 is YYDKDF in the germline V gene (reference sequence). This CDR3 region has 16 residues. The CDR3 spells CATSRDGRQGDGGYTF. CDR3 DNA: TGTGCCACCAGCAGAGATGGTCGTCAGGGGGATGGTGGCTACACCTTC.

The V gene is TRBV28, the J gene TRBJ2-7; D might be TRBD1 (5 bases). Per the germline V gene, CDR1 is MDHEN and CDR2 is SYDVKM. Trimming took off 3 bases at V and 0 bases at J, with 9 bases between the two ends. The CDR3 loop spans 14 amino acids. CDR3: CASSFAQASYEQYF. CDR3 in DNA: TGTGCCAGCAGTTTCGCACAGGCCTCCTACGAGCAGTACTTC.

The chain employs TRBV7-2 and TRBJ2-7; TRBD2 matches at 13 bases. With V trimmed by 4 bases and J by 7 bases, 7 bases remained unmatched. The germline V gene has CDR1 SGHTA and CDR2 FQGNSA. The CDR3 has 15 amino acids. The CDR3 here is CASSYGLAGVWEQYF. In nucleotides, the CDR3 is TGTGCCAGCAGCTACGGACTAGCGGGAGTTTGGGAGCAGTACTTC.

J is TRBJ1-4 and V is TRBV2, with 8 bases lining up with TRBD1. The CDR3 consists of 13 residues. Germline V gene sequence: CDR1 SNHLY, CDR2 FYNNEI. Trimming removed 4 bases from V and 6 bases from J; junction bases left unmatched: 1. The DNA of the CDR3 is TGTGCCAGCAGTGCGACAGGGGATGAAAAACTGTTTTTT. Its translation: CASSATGDEKLFF.

This chain links TRBV7-6 with TRBJ2-7, with 7 bases lining up with TRBD1. Germline V CDR1 and CDR2: SGHVS, FNYEAQ. The trim removed 5 bases at V and 0 bases at J, leaving 4 bases unmatched. The CDR3 is 14 residues long. The chain's CDR3 is CASSARDSSYEQYF. CDR3 sequence (DNA): TGTGCCAGCAGCGCCCGGGACAGCTCCTACGAGCAGTACTTC.

The rearrangement uses TRBV30 and TRBJ2-7; 11 nucleotides match TRBD2. Germline trimming cut 1 base from V and 2 bases from J; bases unmatched to any gene: 4. The CDR3 spans 15 residues. CDR1 GTSNPN and CDR2 SVGIG come from the germline V gene (reference sequence). The CDR3 reads CAWSEGTSGTYEQYF. For the CDR3, the DNA is TGTGCCTGGAGTGAGGGGACTAGCGGCACCTACGAGCAGTACTTC.

V gene TRBV28 combines with J gene TRBJ1-2; D perhaps matches TRBD1 (5 bases). The V gene's germline CDR1 is MDHEN and CDR2 SYDVKM. CDR3 length equals 14 residues. Trimming pared 7 bases from V and 4 bases from J, leaving 16 bases between. The DNA of the CDR3 is TGTGCCAGCACCCTCGGGGGTAGCAGCTATGGCTACACCTTC. Translating gives CASTLGGSSYGYTF.

This chain uses TRBV5-1 with TRBJ1-1; D unresolved. The ends were cut back, 3 bases at V and 0 bases at J, with 12 bases in the middle. The CDR3 covers 15 residues. The germline V gene encodes CDR1 SGHRS and CDR2 YFSETQ. The CDR3 nucleotides are TGCGCCAGCAGCTCCGGTGGAGGCGTGAACACTGAAGCTTTCTTT. Translated, it gives CASSSGGGVNTEAFF.

The chain combines TRBV5-5 with TRBJ2-7, with TRBD2 identical over 13 bases. The CDR3 is 18 residues long. CDR1 and CDR2 from the germline V gene are SGHKS and YYEKEE (reference sequence). With V trimmed by 2 bases and J by 0 bases, 8 bases remained unmatched. CDR3 bases: TGTGCCAGCAGCTTAAGGGCCGGACTAGCGGGGGCCTCCTACGAGCAGTACTTC. Translation: CASSLRAGLAGASYEQYF.

The CDR3 protein is CASSPRPWSSYNEQFF. The CDR3 nucleotides are TGTGCCAGCAGCCCCCGCCCCTGGAGCTCCTACAATGAGCAGTTCTTC. This chain joins TRBV7-9 and TRBJ2-1; D remains unclear. Germline loops: CDR1 SEHNR, CDR2 FQNEAQ (reference sequence). The germline V and J ends were trimmed by 5 bases and 0 bases, with 14 bases remaining between them. The CDR3 is 16 residues long.

The CDR3 spells CASSFLSTSGNEQFF. CDR3 nucleotides: TGTGCCAGTAGTTTCCTCTCGACTAGCGGGAATGAGCAGTTCTTC. The V and J genes are TRBV19 and TRBJ2-1, with 10 bases lining up with TRBD2. The length of the CDR3 is 15 residues. The germline V gene encodes CDR1 LNHDA and CDR2 SQIVND (reference sequence). V lost 5 bases to trimming and J lost 7 bases; unmatched junction nucleotides: 8.

The chain carries TRBV7-2 and TRBJ2-5, with 8 bases that match TRBD2. CDR3 length: 16 amino acids. Germline V CDR1 and CDR2: SGHTA, FQGNSA. With 0 bases clipped from V and 1 base from J, the junction kept 4 bases outside the gene matches. CDR3 sequence: CASSLARGAPQETQYF. The CDR3 DNA reads as TGTGCCAGCAGCTTAGCGCGGGGGGCGCCCCAAGAGACCCAGTACTTC.

J is TRBJ2-5 and V is TRBV19; 9 bases line up with TRBD2. CDR1 and CDR2 from the germline V gene are LNHDA and SQIVND (reference sequence). This CDR3 has 15 amino acids. The V and J ends lost 4 bases and 5 bases, in that order; junction bases with no gene match: 8. In DNA form, the CDR3 reads TGTGCCAGTAGTAGAGCGGGGGGCCGGCGGGAGACCCAGTACTTC. It codes for CASSRAGGRRETQYF.

To note about this clone: Likely a read error: the CDR3 ends without its conserved phenylalanine or tryptophan. The DNA is omitted, as the CDR3 cannot be located on it reliably, and the CDR3 follows TCRdb's listing. The rearrangement links TRBV21-1 to TRBJ2-7; the table's D gene call, TRBD2, was not cross checked with the DNA. TRBV21-1 is annotated as a pseudogene. Both ends counted, the CDR3 spans 11 residues. Here the CDR3 reads CASSKADSEAP.

This rearrangement joins TRBV7-9 to TRBJ2-7; 15 bases agree with TRBD2. Per germline, CDR1 SEHNR and CDR2 FQNEAQ (reference sequence). V was clipped by 3 bases and J by 4 bases; unmatched bases: 4. CDR3 length: 16 residues. CDR3 region: CASSLGGLAGGYEQYF. DNA for the CDR3: TGTGCCAGCAGCTTGGGAGGACTAGCGGGAGGGTACGAGCAGTACTTC.

This clone was seen a few times. This sequence joins TRBV5-1 and TRBJ2-1; D not certain. CDR1 and CDR2 (germline): SGHRS, YFSETQ. The CDR3 covers 12 residues. V was cut by 1 base and J by 3 bases, with 2 bases left in between. The CDR3 nucleotides are TGCGCCAGCAGCTTGTACTACAATGAGCAGTTCTTC. The encoded protein is CASSLYYNEQFF.

The chain has TRBV29-1 and TRBJ1-5; no firm D call. Germline V CDR1 and CDR2: SQVTM, ANQGSEA. The ends were cut back, 6 bases at V and 0 bases at J, with 9 bases in the middle. The CDR3 covers 13 residues. The CDR3 sequence: CSVVENSNQPQHF. The DNA of the CDR3 is TGCAGCGTCGTGGAGAATAGCAATCAGCCCCAGCATTTT. The full variable domain, its missing parts supplied by reference TRBV29-1 and TRBJ1-5, is SAVISQKPSRDICQRGTSLTIQCQVDSQVTMMFWYRQQPGQSLTLIATANQGSEATYESGFVIDKFPISRPNLTFSTLTVSNMSPEDSSIYLCSVVENSNQPQHFGDGTRLSIL.